This paragraph covers one T cell receptor (beta chain) sequence. The antigen is undetermined. The CDR3 spans 17 residues. J was trimmed by 4 bases and V by 4 bases; bases with no gene match: 10. The germline CDR1 and CDR2 sequences are SGHRS and YFSETQ. The data derive from a study of T cell responses to AZD1222 COVID-19 vaccine. Profiled with immunoSEQ multiplex PCR; TCRdb holds only in-frame clones, not every one. This sample carries approximately 70,000 clones, about four fifths of them seen once, and the ten largest clones take over 13%. Findings of the study overall: Regions 160-218 and 743-854 held dominance among vaccine-associated CD4 TCRs, which spanned spike. Among the donors, most were white British and more were female, and clonal diversity was possibly underestimated.

The origin of this receptor is an adult who received the AZD1222 COVID-19 vaccine. The chain uses TRBV5-1 and TRBJ2-1, with TRBD1 identical over 11 bases. The specimen comprised peripheral blood, sampled 28 days after the second AZD1222 dose. CDR3: CASSLNVGTGGYNEQFF. The DNA of the CDR3 is TGCGCCAGCAGCCTAAACGTAGGGACAGGGGGATACAATGAGCAGTTCTTC.